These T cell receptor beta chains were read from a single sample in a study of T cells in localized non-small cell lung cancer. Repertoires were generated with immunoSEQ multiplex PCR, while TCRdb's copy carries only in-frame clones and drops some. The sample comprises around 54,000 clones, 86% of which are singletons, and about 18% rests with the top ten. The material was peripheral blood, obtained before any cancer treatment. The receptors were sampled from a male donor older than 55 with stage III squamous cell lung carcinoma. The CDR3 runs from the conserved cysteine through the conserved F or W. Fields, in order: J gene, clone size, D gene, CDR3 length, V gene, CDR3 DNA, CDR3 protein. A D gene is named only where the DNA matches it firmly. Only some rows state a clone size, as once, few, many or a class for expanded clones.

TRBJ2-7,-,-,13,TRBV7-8,TGTGCCAGCAGCCCTGACACGTCCTACGAGCAGTACTTC,CASSPDTSYEQYF
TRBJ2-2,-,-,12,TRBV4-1,TGCGCCAGCAGCCAATGGCCGGAGGAGCTGTTTTTT,CASSQWPEELFF
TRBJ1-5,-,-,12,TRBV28,TGTGCCAGCAGTTTTTCCCCCCAGCCCCAGCATTTT,CASSFSPQPQHF
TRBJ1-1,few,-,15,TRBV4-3,TGCGCCAGCAGCCAAGATAGAGTTATTAACACTGAAGCTTTCTTT,CASSQDRVINTEAFF
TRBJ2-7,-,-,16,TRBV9,TGTGCCAGCAGCCCTCAGGGGGGCCAGGGGTATCACGAGCAGTACTTC,CASSPQGGQGYHEQYF
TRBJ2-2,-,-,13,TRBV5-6,TGTGCCAGCAGCTTGAGTCTCCCCGGGGAGCTGTTTTTT,CASSLSLPGELFF
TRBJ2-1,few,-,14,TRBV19,TGTGCCAGCGCCACGGGGAGCTCCTACAATGAGCAGTTCTTC,CASATGSSYNEQFF
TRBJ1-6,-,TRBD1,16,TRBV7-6,TGTGCCAGCAGCTTAGGGGCGCAGGGGGCGAATTCACCCCTCCACTTT,CASSLGAQGANSPLHF
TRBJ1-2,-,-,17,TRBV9,TGTGCCAGCAGCTTCTCCTTTGAGTTCCTTCTGGACGGTGGCTACACCTTC,CASSFSFEFLLDGGYTF
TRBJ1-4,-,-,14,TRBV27,TGTGCCAGCGGGGGGACGGGAACTAATGAAAAACTGTTTTTT,CASGGTGTNEKLFF
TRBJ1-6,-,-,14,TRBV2,TGTGCCAGCAGTGATGGGGGGCGCCTTTCACCCCTCCACTTT,CASSDGGRLSPLHF
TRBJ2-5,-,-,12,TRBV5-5,TGTGCCAGCAGCCGGGCCCAAGAGACCCAGTACTTC,CASSRAQETQYF
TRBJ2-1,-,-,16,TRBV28,TGTGCCAGCAGCTCGGGGGCCGGAAGTTTCTACAATGAGCAGTTCTTC,CASSSGAGSFYNEQFF
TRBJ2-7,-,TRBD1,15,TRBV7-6,TGTGCCAGCAGCCCCCGGGGACAGGGGTTCTACGAGCAGTACTTC,CASSPRGQGFYEQYF
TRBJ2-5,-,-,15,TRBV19,TGTGCCAGTAGTATAAGGCAGGGCCACCAAGAGACCCAGTACTTC,CASSIRQGHQETQYF
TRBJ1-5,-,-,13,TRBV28,TGTGCCGCCGAGAGAGTGGGACATCAGCCCCAGCATTTT,CAAERVGHQPQHF
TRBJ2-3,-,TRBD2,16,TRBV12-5,TGTGCTAGTGCCCTGGGGAGGGGCCATAGCACAGATACGCAGTATTTT,CASALGRGHSTDTQYF
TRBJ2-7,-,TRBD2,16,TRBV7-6,TGTGCCAGCAGCCCCCTTTCTCGCGGGGGGGCAGGCGAGCAGTACTTC,CASSPLSRGGAGEQYF
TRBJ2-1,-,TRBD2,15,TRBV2,TGTGCCAGCAGGGGTCGACTAGCGGGATTCAATGAGCAGTTCTTC,CASRGRLAGFNEQFF
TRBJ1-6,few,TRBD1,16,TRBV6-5,TGTGCCAGCAGTTCCCATAGACAGGGGTTTAATTCACCCCTCCACTTT,CASSSHRQGFNSPLHF
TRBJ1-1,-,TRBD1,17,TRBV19,TGTGCCAGTAGGGCCGGGACAGCGGGTGGTTTGGGTTCTGAAGCTTTCTTT,CASRAGTAGGLGSEAFF
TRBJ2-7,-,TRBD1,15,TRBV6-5,TGTGCCAGCAGTTACTCGGACGGACAGGCCTACGAGCAGTACTTC,CASSYSDGQAYEQYF
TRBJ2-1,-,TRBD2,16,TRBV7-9,TGTGCCAGCAGCAGACGACTAGCGGGAGGCTTCAATGAGCAGTTCTTC,CASSRRLAGGFNEQFF
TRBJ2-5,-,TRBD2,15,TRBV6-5,TGTGCCACCAACACGGGCGGGGGGGGCTTGGAGACCCAGTACTTC,CATNTGGGGLETQYF
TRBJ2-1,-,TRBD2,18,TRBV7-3,TGTGCCAGCAGCTTATGGTCTAGCGGGAGTCCTTCCTACAATGAGCAGTTCTTC,CASSLWSSGSPSYNEQFF
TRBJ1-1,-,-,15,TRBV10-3,TGTGCCATCAGTGAGCCGACAGCTTTGAACACTGAAGCTTTCTTT,CAISEPTALNTEAFF
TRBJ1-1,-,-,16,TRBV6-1,TGTGCCAGCAGTGAAGAACCGGCAGCCATTAGCACTGAAGCTTTCTTT,CASSEEPAAISTEAFF
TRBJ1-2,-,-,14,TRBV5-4,TGTGCCAGCAGCCCCATCGGGGAGATCTATGGCTACACCTTC,CASSPIGEIYGYTF
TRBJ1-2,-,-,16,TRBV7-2,TGTGCCAGCAGCTTAGCGTCTCCAGCCTCTAACTATGGCTACACCTTC,CASSLASPASNYGYTF
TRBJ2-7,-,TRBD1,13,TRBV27,TGTGCCAGCAGTGCCGGACAGGGTTTGGGGCAGTACTTC,CASSAGQGLGQYF
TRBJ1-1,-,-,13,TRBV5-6,TGTGCCAGCAGCTTGGGTCTGAACACTGAAGCTTTCTTT,CASSLGLNTEAFF
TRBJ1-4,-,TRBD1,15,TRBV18,TGTGCCAGCTCACTTACAGGGGCTCGGAATGAAAAACTGTTTTTT,CASSLTGARNEKLFF
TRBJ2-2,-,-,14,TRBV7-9,TGTGCCAGCAGCTTAGGGGTCGACACCGGGGAGCTGTTTTTT,CASSLGVDTGELFF
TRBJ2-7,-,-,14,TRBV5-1,TGCGCCAGCACCCTCATGGACAGTTCCTACGAGCAGTACTTC,CASTLMDSSYEQYF
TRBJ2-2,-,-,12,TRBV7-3,TGTGCCAGCAGCAATGCACGCGGGGAGCTGTTTTTT,CASSNARGELFF
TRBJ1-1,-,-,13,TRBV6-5,TGTGCCAGCAGTTATAACAGAGACACTGAAGCTTTCTTT,CASSYNRDTEAFF